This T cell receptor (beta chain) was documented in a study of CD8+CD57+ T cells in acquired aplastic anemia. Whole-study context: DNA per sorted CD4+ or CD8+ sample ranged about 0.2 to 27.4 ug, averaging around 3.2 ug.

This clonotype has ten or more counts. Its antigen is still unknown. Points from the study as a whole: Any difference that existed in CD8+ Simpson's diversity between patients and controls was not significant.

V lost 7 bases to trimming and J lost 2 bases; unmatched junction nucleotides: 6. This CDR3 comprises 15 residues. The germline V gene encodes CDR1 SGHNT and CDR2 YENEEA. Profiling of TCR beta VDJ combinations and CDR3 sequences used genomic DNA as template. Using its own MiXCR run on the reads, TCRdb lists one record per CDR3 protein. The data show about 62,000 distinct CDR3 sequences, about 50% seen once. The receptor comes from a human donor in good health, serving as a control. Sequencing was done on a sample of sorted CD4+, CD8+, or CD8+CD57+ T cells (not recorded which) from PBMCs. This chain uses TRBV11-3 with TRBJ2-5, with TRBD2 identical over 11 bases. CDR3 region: CASISGTSGQETQYF. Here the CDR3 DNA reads TGTGCCAGCATTTCCGGGACTAGCGGACAAGAGACCCAGTACTTC.